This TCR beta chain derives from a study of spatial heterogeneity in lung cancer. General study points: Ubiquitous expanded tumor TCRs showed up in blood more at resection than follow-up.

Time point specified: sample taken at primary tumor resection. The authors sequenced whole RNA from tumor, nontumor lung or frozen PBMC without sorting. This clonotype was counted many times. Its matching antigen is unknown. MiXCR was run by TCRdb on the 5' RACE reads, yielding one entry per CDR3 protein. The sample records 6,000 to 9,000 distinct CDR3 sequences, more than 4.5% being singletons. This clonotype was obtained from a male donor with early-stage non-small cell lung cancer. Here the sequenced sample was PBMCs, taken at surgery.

The CDR3 spells CASSQDKRREGRDEQFF. The CDR3 DNA sequence: TGTGCCAGCAGCCAAGATAAAAGACGGGAGGGCCGGGATGAGCAGTTCTTC. The chain employs TRBV14 and TRBJ2-1; TRBD2 aligns across 8 bases. Germline V CDR1 and CDR2: SGHDN, FVKESK. This CDR3 is built from 17 residues. After removal of 0 bases from V and 8 bases from J, the junction contained 12 bases not matched to a gene.